Listed here are 14 T cell receptor beta chains from one sample, sequenced in a study of blood T cell repertoires in COVID-19. Profiling relied on immunoSEQ multiplex PCR, and the TCRdb table lists in-frame clones only, not all of them. The repertoire holds about 270,000 clones, 80% to 90% seen once, with over 8.5% in the top ten. Input material: peripheral blood. Receptors originate from a woman aged 45-65 years who had recovered from COVID-19.

This sequence joins TRBV27 and TRBJ2-1, with 7 positions matching TRBD2. V trimming: 9 bases; J trimming: 5 bases; junction bases outside the gene matches: 1. The germline V gene encodes CDR1 MNHEY and CDR2 SMNVEV (reference sequence). The CDR3 spans 11 residues. The chain's CDR3 is CASRGDNEQFF. The CDR3 DNA follows: TGTGCCAGTCGGGGGGACAATGAGCAGTTCTTC.

The V call is TRBV10-2, the J call TRBJ1-4; weak D call: TRBD1 (6 bases). The CDR3 length is 15 residues. CDR1 and CDR2 (germline): WSHSY, SAAADI. Trimming shortened V by 4 bases and J by 3 bases, and 12 bases separated the two germline ends. The CDR3 region is CASSAQGTSNEKLFF. The CDR3 DNA reads as TGCGCCAGCAGTGCACAGGGAACTTCTAATGAAAAACTGTTTTTT.

The gene calls are TRBV6-2 or TRBV6-3 and TRBJ2-1, with D tentatively TRBD2 (5 bases). V lost 4 bases and J lost 5, with 15 bases in between. The germline CDR1 and CDR2 sequences are MNHEY and SVGEGT. This CDR3 spans 15 amino acids. As DNA, the CDR3 is TGTGCCAGCAGTTCCAGCGGCGGGCCTAACAATGAGCAGTTCTTC. The encoded protein is CASSSSGGPNNEQFF.

This clone was observed once. The gene calls are TRBV28 and TRBJ1-5; 7 bases are a match to TRBD1. Trimming cost V 4 bases and J 6 bases; bases outside gene matches: 6. The length of the CDR3 is 14 residues. The germline V gene has CDR1 MDHEN and CDR2 SYDVKM. In DNA, the CDR3 is TGTGCCAGCAGTTCGATACAGGGGATTCAGCCCCAGCATTTT. Protein: CASSSIQGIQPQHF.

The chain carries TRBV28 and TRBJ2-1, with 10 positions matching TRBD1. V shed 5 bases, J shed 6 bases, and the junction held 4 bases outside the gene matches. CDR1 is MDHEN and CDR2 is SYDVKM in the germline V gene. The CDR3 sequence is 14 residues long. CDR3 loop: CASSGGTGVNEQFF. CDR3 nucleotide sequence: TGTGCCAGCAGTGGGGGGACAGGGGTCAATGAGCAGTTCTTC.

The V call is TRBV6-4, the J call TRBJ2-1; TRBD2 agrees at 9 bases. V was clipped by 7 bases and J by 6 bases; unmatched bases: 10. This CDR3 comprises 15 residues. The germline CDR1 and CDR2 sequences are MRHNA and SNTAGT. CDR3 protein: CASTLAGGPSNEQFF. The CDR3 nucleotides are TGTGCCAGCACCCTTGCGGGAGGGCCGAGCAATGAGCAGTTCTTC.

The chain employs TRBV2 and TRBJ2-1, with a weak D call TRBD2 (6 bases). CDR3 length: 15 residues. CDR1 is SNHLY, CDR2 FYNNEI, per germline. V lost 3 bases, J lost 4 bases, and 13 bases lay in between. The DNA of the CDR3 is TGTGCCAGCAGTGATTGGGGTCGGGGGTACAATGAGCAGTTCTTC. Translated, it gives CASSDWGRGYNEQFF.

The chain joins TRBV6-1 to TRBJ2-3; D is perhaps TRBD2 (6 bases). There are 15 residues in the CDR3. The V end was cut by 1 base, the J end by 1 base, with 9 bases between. CDR1 is MNHNS, CDR2 SASEGT, per germline. CDR3 sequence: CASSEGSGGTDTQYF. Written as DNA, the CDR3 is TGTGCCAGCAGTGAAGGGTCGGGAGGCACAGATACGCAGTATTTT.

The table lists this clone with a few counts. The CDR3 DNA sequence: TGTGCCAGCAGCTTAGTTGGGGGGTTCACCGGGGAGCTGTTTTTT. This codes for CASSLVGGFTGELFF. The rearrangement joins TRBV7-2 to TRBJ2-2, with a weak D call TRBD2 (6 bases). Germline values: CDR1 SGHTA, CDR2 FQGNSA. This CDR3 contains 15 residues. The germline V and J ends were trimmed by 1 base and 4 bases, with 10 bases remaining between them.

The chain carries TRBV6-6 and TRBJ2-3; weak D call: TRBD1 (5 bases). Germline V gene data show CDR1 as MNHNY and CDR2 as SVGAGI (reference sequence). The CDR3 contains 15 residues. V gave up 2 bases and J gave up 4 bases, with 13 bases separating them. CDR3: CASSYVAGQADTQYF. CDR3 DNA sequence: TGTGCCAGCAGTTACGTGGCAGGGCAAGCAGATACGCAGTATTTT.

This rearrangement joins TRBV28 to TRBJ1-1; possibly TRBD1 for D (5 bases). With 3 bases removed from V and 3 bases from J, the gap between germline ends came to 11 bases. The CDR3 totals 14 residues. CDR1 is MDHEN and CDR2 is SYDVKM in the germline V gene. DNA for the CDR3: TGTGCCAGCAGTTTGGTGGGGGGGGACACTGAAGCTTTCTTT. It yields the protein CASSLVGGDTEAFF.

The chain is built from TRBV18 and TRBJ1-6; D possibly corresponds to TRBD1 (6 bases). V dropped 3 bases and J dropped 11 bases, with 14 bases sitting between them. Germline lookup yields CDR1 KGHSH and CDR2 LQKENI. The CDR3 is 14 residues long. CDR3 sequence reads: CASSPGGGTPPLHF. The CDR3 DNA reads as TGTGCCAGCTCACCCGGGGGGGGCACGCCACCCCTCCACTTT.

The chain carries TRBV28 and TRBJ2-5; 8 nucleotides agree with TRBD2. CDR3 size: 14 residues. J lost 9 bases, V lost 4 bases, and 10 bases had no gene match. CDR1 is MDHEN, CDR2 SYDVKM, per germline. Here the CDR3 DNA reads TGTGCCAGCAGTTCGCCAGGGACCGGGGGGGCCCAGTACTTC. Residues: CASSSPGTGGAQYF.

The chain links TRBV3-1 (or the pseudogene TRBV3-2) to TRBJ2-5; 10 nucleotides match TRBD2. The CDR3 is 14 amino acids. V lost 2 bases, J lost 5 bases, and 2 bases stayed unmatched. Germline CDR1 and CDR2: LGHDT and YNNKEL (reference sequence). CDR3: CASSQSGRVETQYF. The CDR3 nucleotides read TGTGCCAGCAGCCAAAGCGGGAGGGTTGAGACCCAGTACTTC.